This is a list of T cell receptor beta chains from one sample in a study of shared T cell receptors in the human thymus. Some clones are missing from TCRdb's copy, which holds only in-frame ones; the method was immunoSEQ multiplex PCR. The table lists 550,000 to 800,000 clones, 80% to 90% of them singletons. These records were also assigned to another study, of human thymus T cells.

Sequenced input: thymocytes. These receptors came from a girl under three years old with a congenital heart defect. Each CDR3 is given with its conserved first and last residue. Fields, in order: V gene, clone size, D gene, J gene, CDR3 DNA, CDR3 protein. The D gene is left open where the match is weak. Where a row states a size, it is once, few, many or the class of an expanded clone; other rows omit it.

v_call: TRBV6-1
clone_size: .
d_call: .
j_call: TRBJ1-1
cdr3_nt: TGTGCCAGCAGGACAGGCGTGAACACTGAAGCTTTCTTT
cdr3_aa: CASRTGVNTEAFF

v_call: TRBV19
clone_size: .
d_call: .
j_call: TRBJ2-1
cdr3_nt: TGTGCCAGTAGTGGGTCCCGTCTAGGAAATGAGCAGTTCTTC
cdr3_aa: CASSGSRLGNEQFF

v_call: TRBV27
clone_size: .
d_call: .
j_call: TRBJ2-1
cdr3_nt: TGTGCCAGCTATCACTCAACAGGGATTGCATCCTACAATGAGCAGTTCTTC
cdr3_aa: CASYHSTGIASYNEQFF

v_call: TRBV7-8
clone_size: .
d_call: TRBD2
j_call: TRBJ2-7
cdr3_nt: TGTGCCAGCAGCTTACCGGGACTAGCGGGGCGAAACTACGAGCAGTACTTC
cdr3_aa: CASSLPGLAGRNYEQYF

v_call: TRBV19
clone_size: .
d_call: .
j_call: TRBJ2-2
cdr3_nt: TGTGCCAGTATAAGGAGGGTTGAAGGCACCGGGGAGCTGTTTTTT
cdr3_aa: CASIRRVEGTGELFF

v_call: TRBV2
clone_size: once
d_call: .
j_call: TRBJ2-1
cdr3_nt: TGTGCCAGCAGCCCGTACTTCACTAGCATCCTCAATGAGCAGTTCTTC
cdr3_aa: CASSPYFTSILNEQFF

v_call: TRBV9
clone_size: .
d_call: .
j_call: TRBJ2-7
cdr3_nt: TGTGCCAGCAGCCCGGGCCCGGGAACCACCTACGAGCAGTACTTC
cdr3_aa: CASSPGPGTTYEQYF

v_call: TRBV5-8
clone_size: once
d_call: TRBD2
j_call: TRBJ2-1
cdr3_nt: TGTGCCAGCAGCTTAACAGCGGGGGGCCGCCCCGGTGAGCAGTTCTTC
cdr3_aa: CASSLTAGGRPGEQFF

v_call: TRBV19
clone_size: .
d_call: .
j_call: TRBJ1-1
cdr3_nt: TGTGCCAGTAGTATGGCCCAGGGAGGGGCAAAAGACACTGAAGCTTTCTTT
cdr3_aa: CASSMAQGGAKDTEAFF

v_call: TRBV6-5
clone_size: .
d_call: .
j_call: TRBJ2-5
cdr3_nt: TGTGCCAGCAGTTACTCGATCGTCTCCGACAAGTACTTC
cdr3_aa: CASSYSIVSDKYF

v_call: TRBV19
clone_size: .
d_call: .
j_call: TRBJ1-4
cdr3_nt: TGTGCCAGTAGACCCGGGACATATACGGCTGCAACTAATGAAAAACTGTTTTTT
cdr3_aa: CASRPGTYTAATNEKLFF

v_call: TRBV6-5
clone_size: .
d_call: TRBD1
j_call: TRBJ2-3
cdr3_nt: TGTGCCAGTTCCGGGACAGGGCATTTAGGTACGCAGTATTTT
cdr3_aa: CASSGTGHLGTQYF

v_call: TRBV28
clone_size: few
d_call: .
j_call: TRBJ1-6
cdr3_nt: TGTGCCAGCAGTTTACCGGGCAGGGGCTCCTATAATTCACCCCTCCACTTT
cdr3_aa: CASSLPGRGSYNSPLHF

v_call: TRBV7-9
clone_size: .
d_call: .
j_call: TRBJ1-1
cdr3_nt: TGTGCCAGCAGCTTAGCTAGACCCAGGGTCACTGAAGCTTTCTTT
cdr3_aa: CASSLARPRVTEAFF

v_call: TRBV18
clone_size: .
d_call: TRBD2
j_call: TRBJ2-1
cdr3_nt: TGTGCCAGCTCACCACAGACCTGGGTTCTAGCGGGGGGCAATGAGCAGTTCTTC
cdr3_aa: CASSPQTWVLAGGNEQFF

v_call: TRBV6-1
clone_size: .
d_call: .
j_call: TRBJ1-5
cdr3_nt: TGTGCCAGCAGTGTTAACCAAGAGACAGAAAGGGGTAGTCAGCCCCAGCATTTT
cdr3_aa: CASSVNQETERGSQPQHF

v_call: TRBV5-1
clone_size: once
d_call: TRBD1
j_call: TRBJ1-2
cdr3_nt: TGCGCCAGCAGCATTGGGACAGGAAACCCAGAAGACAACTATGGCTACACCTTC
cdr3_aa: CASSIGTGNPEDNYGYTF

v_call: TRBV7-2
clone_size: .
d_call: TRBD1
j_call: TRBJ2-7
cdr3_nt: TGTGCCAGCAGCCTAACAGGGGCCTACGAGCAGTACTTC
cdr3_aa: CASSLTGAYEQYF

v_call: TRBV2
clone_size: few
d_call: TRBD1
j_call: TRBJ2-7
cdr3_nt: TGTGCCAGCAGTGAAAGGGGGCAGGGGGCTGACGAGCAGTACTTC
cdr3_aa: CASSERGQGADEQYF

v_call: TRBV5-1
clone_size: .
d_call: TRBD1
j_call: TRBJ1-4
cdr3_nt: TGCGCCAGCAGCTTGGAACCTTCCGGGACAGGCGCGGTCGGGGGTAATGAAAAACTGTTTTTT
cdr3_aa: CASSLEPSGTGAVGGNEKLFF

v_call: TRBV19
clone_size: .
d_call: TRBD1
j_call: TRBJ1-1
cdr3_nt: TGTGCCAGTAAGTGGGACAGGGACCCAAACACTGAAGCTTTCTTT
cdr3_aa: CASKWDRDPNTEAFF

v_call: TRBV27
clone_size: .
d_call: .
j_call: TRBJ2-7
cdr3_nt: TGTGCCAGCAGTTTATTTGGTAGGGACAACTCCTACGAGCAGTACTTC
cdr3_aa: CASSLFGRDNSYEQYF

v_call: TRBV10-3
clone_size: .
d_call: TRBD1
j_call: TRBJ2-2
cdr3_nt: TGTGCCATCAGTGGGACAGGGAAGCAAAACGGGGAGCTGTTTTTT
cdr3_aa: CAISGTGKQNGELFF

v_call: TRBV29-1
clone_size: .
d_call: TRBD1
j_call: TRBJ2-7
cdr3_nt: TGCAGCGTTGGAGCGACAGGGGATTCCTACGAGCAGTACTTC
cdr3_aa: CSVGATGDSYEQYF

v_call: TRBV28
clone_size: .
d_call: .
j_call: TRBJ1-5
cdr3_nt: TGTGCCAGCATAGGGGGTTCTCAGCCCCAGCATTTT
cdr3_aa: CASIGGSQPQHF

v_call: TRBV25-1
clone_size: .
d_call: .
j_call: TRBJ1-2
cdr3_nt: TGTGCCAGCGGTTCCGGGAACTATGGCTGCACCTTC
cdr3_aa: CASGSGNYGCTF

v_call: TRBV15
clone_size: .
d_call: TRBD1
j_call: TRBJ2-7
cdr3_nt: TGTGCCACCAGCAGAGCCAGGGACAGGGACTACGAGCAGTACTTC
cdr3_aa: CATSRARDRDYEQYF

v_call: TRBV21-1
clone_size: .
d_call: .
j_call: TRBJ1-4
cdr3_nt: TGTGCCAGCAACAGGGTTAGTGAAAAACTGTTTTTT
cdr3_aa: CASNRVSEKLFF